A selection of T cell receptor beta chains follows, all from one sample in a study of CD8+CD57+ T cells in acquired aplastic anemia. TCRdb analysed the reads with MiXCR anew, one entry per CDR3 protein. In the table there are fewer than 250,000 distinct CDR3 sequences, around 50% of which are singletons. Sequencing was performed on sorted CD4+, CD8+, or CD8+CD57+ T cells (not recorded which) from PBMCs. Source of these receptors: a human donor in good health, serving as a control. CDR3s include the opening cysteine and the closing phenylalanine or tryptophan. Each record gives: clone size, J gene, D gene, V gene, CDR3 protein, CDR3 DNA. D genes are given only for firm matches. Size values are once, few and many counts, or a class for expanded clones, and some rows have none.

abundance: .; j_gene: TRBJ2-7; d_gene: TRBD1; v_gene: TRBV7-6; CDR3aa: CASSLASAQGYEQYF; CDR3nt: TGTGCCAGCAGCTTAGCGTCCGCACAGGGGTACGAGCAGTACTTC
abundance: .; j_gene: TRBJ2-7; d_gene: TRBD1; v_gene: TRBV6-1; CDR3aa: CASRLGQGVTYEQYF; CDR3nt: TGTGCCAGCAGACTGGGACAGGGGGTTACCTACGAGCAGTACTTC
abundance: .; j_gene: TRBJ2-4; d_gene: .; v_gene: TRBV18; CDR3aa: CASSPVAGLAKNIQYF; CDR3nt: TGTGCCAGCTCACCCGTCGCGGGACTAGCCAAAAACATTCAGTACTTC
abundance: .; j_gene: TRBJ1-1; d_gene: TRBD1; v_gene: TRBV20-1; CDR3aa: CSARLQGGGTEAFF; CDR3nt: TGCAGTGCTAGACTACAGGGGGGTGGCACTGAAGCTTTCTTT
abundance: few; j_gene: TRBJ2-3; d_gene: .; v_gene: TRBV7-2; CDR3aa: CASSPRGGGDTQYF; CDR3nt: TGTGCCAGCAGCCCTCGAGGGGGAGGGGATACGCAGTATTTT
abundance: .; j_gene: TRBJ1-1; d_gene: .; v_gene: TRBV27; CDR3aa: CASSLSTGSEAFF; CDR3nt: TGTGCCAGCAGTTTATCTACAGGGTCTGAAGCTTTCTTT
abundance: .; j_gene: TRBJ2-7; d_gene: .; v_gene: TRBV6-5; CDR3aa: CASSSPPDSAYEQYF; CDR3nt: TGTGCCAGCAGTTCACCACCCGACTCAGCCTACGAGCAGTACTTC
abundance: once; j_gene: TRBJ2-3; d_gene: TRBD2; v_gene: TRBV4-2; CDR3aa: CASSPGTSGGNEQYF; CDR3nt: TGTGCCAGCAGCCCCGGGACTAGCGGGGGCAATGAGCAGTATTTT
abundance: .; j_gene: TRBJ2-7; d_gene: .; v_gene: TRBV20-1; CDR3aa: CSASRDSSYGQYF; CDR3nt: TGCAGTGCTAGCCGGGACTCCTCCTACGGGCAGTACTTC
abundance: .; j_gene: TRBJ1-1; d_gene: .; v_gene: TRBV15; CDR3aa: CATSRVKNTEAFF; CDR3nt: TGTGCCACCAGCAGGGTAAAGAACACTGAAGCTTTCTTT
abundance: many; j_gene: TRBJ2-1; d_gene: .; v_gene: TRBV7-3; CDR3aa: CASSLRGGGGAYNEQFF; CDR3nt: TGTGCCAGCAGCTTGAGAGGGGGCGGAGGGGCCTACAATGAGCAGTTCTTC
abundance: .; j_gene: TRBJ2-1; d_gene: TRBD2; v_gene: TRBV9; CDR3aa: CASSPPGLAGGGNNEQFF; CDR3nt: TGTGCCAGCTCACCACCCGGACTAGCGGGGGGGGGGAACAATGAGCAGTTCTTC
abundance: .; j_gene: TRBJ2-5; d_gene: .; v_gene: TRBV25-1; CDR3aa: CASSVRDQETQYF; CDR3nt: TGTGCCAGCAGTGTCCGAGACCAAGAGACCCAGTACTTC
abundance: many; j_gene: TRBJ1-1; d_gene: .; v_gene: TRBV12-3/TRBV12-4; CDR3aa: CASSFPGAGYMNTEAFF; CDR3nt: TGTGCCAGCAGTTTTCCGGGAGCTGGCTACATGAACACTGAAGCTTTCTTT
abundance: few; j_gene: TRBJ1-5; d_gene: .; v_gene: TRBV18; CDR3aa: CASSPDRSNQPQHF; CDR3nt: TGTGCCAGCTCACCAGACAGGAGCAATCAGCCCCAGCATTTT
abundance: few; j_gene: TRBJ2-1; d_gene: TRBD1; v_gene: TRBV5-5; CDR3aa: CASSRAGGDIVEQFF; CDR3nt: TGTGCCAGCAGCCGGGCAGGGGGTGACATAGTTGAGCAGTTCTTC
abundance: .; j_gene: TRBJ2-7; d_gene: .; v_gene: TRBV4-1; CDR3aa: CASSRGGLDEQYF; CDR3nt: TGCGCCAGCAGCCGCGGGGGCCTGGACGAGCAGTACTTC
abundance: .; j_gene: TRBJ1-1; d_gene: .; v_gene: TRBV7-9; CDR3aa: CASSQKGRQLNTEAFF; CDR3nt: TGTGCCAGCAGCCAAAAAGGAAGACAGTTGAACACTGAAGCTTTCTTT
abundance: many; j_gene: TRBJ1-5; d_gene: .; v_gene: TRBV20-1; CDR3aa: CSARKGGGSNQPQHF; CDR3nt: TGCAGTGCTAGAAAAGGGGGTGGGAGCAATCAGCCCCAGCATTTT
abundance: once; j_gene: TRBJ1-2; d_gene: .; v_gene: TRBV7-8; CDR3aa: CASSGLWTDYGYTF; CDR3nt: TGTGCCAGCAGCGGCCTTTGGACGGATTATGGCTACACCTTC
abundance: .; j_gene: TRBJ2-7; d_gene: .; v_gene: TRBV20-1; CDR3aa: CSANSAGFYEQYF; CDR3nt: TGCAGTGCCAACAGCGCGGGATTCTACGAGCAGTACTTC
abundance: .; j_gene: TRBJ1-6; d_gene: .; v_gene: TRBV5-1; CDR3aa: CASSLDQGAGVSPLHF; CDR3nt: TGCGCCAGCAGCTTGGACCAGGGCGCGGGGGTTTCACCCCTCCACTTT
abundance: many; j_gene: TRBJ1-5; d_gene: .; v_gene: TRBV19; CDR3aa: CASSLGQGNQPQHF; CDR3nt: TGTGCCAGTAGCCTGGGGCAGGGGAATCAGCCCCAGCATTTT
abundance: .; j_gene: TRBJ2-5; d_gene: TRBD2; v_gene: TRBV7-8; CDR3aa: CASSLSTRLAQETQYF; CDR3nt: TGTGCCAGCAGCTTAAGCACGCGACTAGCCCAAGAGACCCAGTACTTC
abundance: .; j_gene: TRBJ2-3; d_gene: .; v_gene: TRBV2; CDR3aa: CASSGEHTDTQYF; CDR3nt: TGTGCCAGCAGTGGAGAACACACAGATACGCAGTATTTT
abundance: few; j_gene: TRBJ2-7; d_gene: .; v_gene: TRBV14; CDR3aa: CASSQARRTARYEQYF; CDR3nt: TGTGCCAGCAGCCAAGCGAGGAGGACAGCGAGGTACGAGCAGTACTTC
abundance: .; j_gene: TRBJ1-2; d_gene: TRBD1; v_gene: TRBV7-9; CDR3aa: CASSFRDRDGYTF; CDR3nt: TGTGCCAGCAGCTTCCGGGACAGGGACGGCTACACCTTC
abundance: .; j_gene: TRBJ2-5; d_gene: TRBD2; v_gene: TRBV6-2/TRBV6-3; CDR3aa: CASSRRGEYLETQYF; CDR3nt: TGTGCCAGCAGTAGACGGGGGGAGTACCTAGAGACCCAGTACTTC
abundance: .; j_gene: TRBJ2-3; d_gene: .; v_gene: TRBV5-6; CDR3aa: CASSLDWRGFGRTDTQYF; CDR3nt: TGTGCCAGCAGCTTGGACTGGAGAGGGTTTGGCCGCACAGATACGCAGTATTTT
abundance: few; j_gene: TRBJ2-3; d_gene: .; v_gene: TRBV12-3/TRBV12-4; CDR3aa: CASSQVDTQYF; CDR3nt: TGTGCCAGCAGCCAAGTGGATACGCAGTATTTT
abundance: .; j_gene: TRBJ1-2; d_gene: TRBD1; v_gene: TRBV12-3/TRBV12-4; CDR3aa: CASSLGYRGGKYGYTF; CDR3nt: TGTGCCAGCAGTTTAGGTTACAGGGGCGGCAAGTATGGCTACACCTTC
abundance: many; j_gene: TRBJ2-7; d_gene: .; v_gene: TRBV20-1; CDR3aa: CSARFEGGLNEQYF; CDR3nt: TGCAGTGCCAGATTCGAGGGGGGGCTGAACGAGCAGTACTTC
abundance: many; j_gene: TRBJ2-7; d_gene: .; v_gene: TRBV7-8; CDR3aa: CASSLVPGTQPYEQYF; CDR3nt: TGTGCCAGCAGCTTAGTCCCCGGGACGCAACCCTACGAGCAGTACTTC
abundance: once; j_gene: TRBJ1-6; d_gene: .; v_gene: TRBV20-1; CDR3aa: CSAHAAGSGPLHF; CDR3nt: TGCAGTGCCCATGCAGCCGGGTCGGGACCCCTCCACTTT
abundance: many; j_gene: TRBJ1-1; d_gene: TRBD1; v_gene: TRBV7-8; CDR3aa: CASSPQGAQTEAFF; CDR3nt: TGTGCCAGCAGCCCCCAGGGGGCACAGACTGAAGCTTTCTTT
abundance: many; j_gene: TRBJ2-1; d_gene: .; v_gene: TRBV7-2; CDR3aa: CASSLSIYNEQFF; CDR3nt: TGTGCCAGCAGCTTATCTATCTACAATGAGCAGTTCTTC
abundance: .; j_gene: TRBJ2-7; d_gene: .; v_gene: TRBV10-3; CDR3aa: CAISIGTSYEQYF; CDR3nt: TGTGCCATCAGTATAGGAACTTCCTACGAGCAGTACTTC
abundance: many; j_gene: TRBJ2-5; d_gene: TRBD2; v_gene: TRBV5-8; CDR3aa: CASSLSGTSGGLETQYF; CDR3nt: TGTGCCAGCAGCTTATCCGGGACTAGCGGGGGGTTAGAGACCCAGTACTTC
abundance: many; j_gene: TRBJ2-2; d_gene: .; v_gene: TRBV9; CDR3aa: CASSAVGQPNTGELFF; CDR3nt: TGTGCCAGCAGCGCCGTTGGACAACCTAACACCGGGGAGCTGTTTTTT
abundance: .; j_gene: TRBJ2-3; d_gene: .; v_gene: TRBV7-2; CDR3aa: CASSYLPVFTDTQYF; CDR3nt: TGTGCCAGCAGCTACCTACCGGTATTCACAGATACGCAGTATTTT
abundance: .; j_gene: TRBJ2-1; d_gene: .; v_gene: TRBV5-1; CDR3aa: CASSHYNEQFF; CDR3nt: TGCGCCAGCTCCCATTATAATGAGCAGTTCTTC
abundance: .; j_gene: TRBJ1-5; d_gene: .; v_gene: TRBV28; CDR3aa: CASSLSLARTNQPQHF; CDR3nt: TGTGCCAGCAGTTTATCGCTGGCTAGGACTAATCAGCCCCAGCATTTT
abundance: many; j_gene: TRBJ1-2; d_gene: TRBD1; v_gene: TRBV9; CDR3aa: CASSVVPGGGNYGYTF; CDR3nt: TGTGCCAGCAGCGTAGTCCCAGGGGGGGGCAACTATGGCTACACCTTC
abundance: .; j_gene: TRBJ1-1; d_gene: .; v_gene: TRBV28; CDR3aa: CASSSRAYTEAFF; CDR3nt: TGTGCCAGCAGTTCCAGGGCTTACACTGAAGCTTTCTTT
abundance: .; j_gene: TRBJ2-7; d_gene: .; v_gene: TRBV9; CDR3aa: CASSANPGQGKYEQYF; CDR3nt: TGTGCCAGCAGCGCAAACCCGGGACAAGGAAAGTACGAGCAGTACTTC
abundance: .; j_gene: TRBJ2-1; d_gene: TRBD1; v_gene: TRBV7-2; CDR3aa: CASSKGQGSYNEQFF; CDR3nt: TGTGCCAGCAGCAAGGGACAGGGCTCCTACAATGAGCAGTTCTTC
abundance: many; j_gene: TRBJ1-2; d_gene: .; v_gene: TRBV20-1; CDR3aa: CSVLQGAGYTF; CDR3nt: TGCAGTGTACTACAGGGAGCTGGCTACACCTTC